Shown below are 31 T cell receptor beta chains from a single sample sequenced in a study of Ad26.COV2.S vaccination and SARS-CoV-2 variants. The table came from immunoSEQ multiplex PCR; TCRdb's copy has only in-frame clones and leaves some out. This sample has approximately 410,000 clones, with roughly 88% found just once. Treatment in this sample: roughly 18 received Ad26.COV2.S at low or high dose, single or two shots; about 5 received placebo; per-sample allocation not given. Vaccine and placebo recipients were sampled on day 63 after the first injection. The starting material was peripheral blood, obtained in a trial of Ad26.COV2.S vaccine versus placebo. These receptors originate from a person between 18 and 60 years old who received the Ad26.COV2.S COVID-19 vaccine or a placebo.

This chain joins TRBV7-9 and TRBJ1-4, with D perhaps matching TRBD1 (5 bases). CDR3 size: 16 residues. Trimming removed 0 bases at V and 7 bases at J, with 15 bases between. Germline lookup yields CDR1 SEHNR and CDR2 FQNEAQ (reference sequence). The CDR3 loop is CASSLARGRKSEKLFF. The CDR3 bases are TGTGCCAGCAGCTTAGCGCGGGGACGTAAAAGTGAAAAACTGTTTTTT.

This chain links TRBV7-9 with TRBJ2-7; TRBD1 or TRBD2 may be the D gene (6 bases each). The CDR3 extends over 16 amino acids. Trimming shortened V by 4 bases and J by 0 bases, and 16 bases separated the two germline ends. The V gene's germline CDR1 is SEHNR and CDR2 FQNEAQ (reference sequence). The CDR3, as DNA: TGTGCCAGCAGCTGGGTGGAGGGGGACAACTCCTACGAGCAGTACTTC. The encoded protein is CASSWVEGDNSYEQYF.

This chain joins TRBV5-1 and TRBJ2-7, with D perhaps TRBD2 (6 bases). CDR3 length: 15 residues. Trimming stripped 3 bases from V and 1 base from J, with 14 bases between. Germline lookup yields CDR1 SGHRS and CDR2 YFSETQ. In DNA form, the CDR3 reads TGCGCCAGCAGCTCTTCGGGACTCGAGTCCTACGAGCAGTACTTC. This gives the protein CASSSSGLESYEQYF.

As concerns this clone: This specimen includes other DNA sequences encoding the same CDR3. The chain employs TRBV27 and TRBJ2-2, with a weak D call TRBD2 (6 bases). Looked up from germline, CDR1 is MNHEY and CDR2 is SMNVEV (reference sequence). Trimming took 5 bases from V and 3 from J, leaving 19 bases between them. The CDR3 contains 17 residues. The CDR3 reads CASSGTLRQGDTGELFF. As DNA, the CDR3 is TGTGCCAGCAGTGGGACTTTGAGGCAGGGCGACACCGGGGAGCTGTTTTTT.

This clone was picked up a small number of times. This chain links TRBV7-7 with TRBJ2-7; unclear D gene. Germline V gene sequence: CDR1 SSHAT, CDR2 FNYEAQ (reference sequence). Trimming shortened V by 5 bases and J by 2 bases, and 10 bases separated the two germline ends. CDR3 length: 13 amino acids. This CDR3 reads CASSHGPPYEQYF. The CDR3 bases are TGTGCCAGCAGCCACGGGCCCCCCTACGAGCAGTACTTC.

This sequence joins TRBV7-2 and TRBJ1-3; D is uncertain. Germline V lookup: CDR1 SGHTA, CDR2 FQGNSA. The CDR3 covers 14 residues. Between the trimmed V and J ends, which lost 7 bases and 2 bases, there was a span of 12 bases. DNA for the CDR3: TGTGCCAGCACCCAACCGGTCGCTGGAAACACCATATATTTT. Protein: CASTQPVAGNTIYF.

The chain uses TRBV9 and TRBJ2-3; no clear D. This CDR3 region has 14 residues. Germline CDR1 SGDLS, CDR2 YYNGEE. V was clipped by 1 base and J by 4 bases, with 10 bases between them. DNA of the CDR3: TGTGCCAGCAGCGTAAACCCGACCTCAGATACGCAGTATTTT. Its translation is CASSVNPTSDTQYF.

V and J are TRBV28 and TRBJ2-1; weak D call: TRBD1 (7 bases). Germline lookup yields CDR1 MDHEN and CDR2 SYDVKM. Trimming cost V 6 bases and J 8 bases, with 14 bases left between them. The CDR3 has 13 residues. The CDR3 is CASRVTGEDEQFF. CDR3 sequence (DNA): TGTGCCAGCAGGGTTACAGGGGAGGATGAGCAGTTCTTC.

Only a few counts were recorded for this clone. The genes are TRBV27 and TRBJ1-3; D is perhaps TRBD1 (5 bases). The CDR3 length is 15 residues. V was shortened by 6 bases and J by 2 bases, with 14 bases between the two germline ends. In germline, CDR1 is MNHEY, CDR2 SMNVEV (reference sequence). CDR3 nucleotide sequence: TGTGCCAGCAGCTTAAGGGGTGTTCCTGGAAACACCATATATTTT. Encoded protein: CASSLRGVPGNTIYF.

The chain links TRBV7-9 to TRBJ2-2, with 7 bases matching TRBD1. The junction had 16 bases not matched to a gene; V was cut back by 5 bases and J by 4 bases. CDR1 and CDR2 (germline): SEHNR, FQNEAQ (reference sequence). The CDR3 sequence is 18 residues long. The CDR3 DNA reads TGTGCCAGCAGCAAAAAACCCTCCGGCAGGGGGAGCACCGGGGAGCTGTTTTTT. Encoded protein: CASSKKPSGRGSTGELFF.

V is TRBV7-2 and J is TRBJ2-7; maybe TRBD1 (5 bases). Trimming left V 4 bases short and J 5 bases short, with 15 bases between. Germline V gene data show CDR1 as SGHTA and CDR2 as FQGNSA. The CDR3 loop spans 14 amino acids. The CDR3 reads CASSYTAGSHEQYF. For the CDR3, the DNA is TGTGCCAGCAGCTATACTGCAGGGTCCCACGAGCAGTACTTC.

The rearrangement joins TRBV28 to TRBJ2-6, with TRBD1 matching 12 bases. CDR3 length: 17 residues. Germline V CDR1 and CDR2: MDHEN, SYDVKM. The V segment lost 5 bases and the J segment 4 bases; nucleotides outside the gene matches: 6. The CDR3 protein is CASSRGTGGSGANVLTF. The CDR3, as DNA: TGTGCCAGCAGTCGAGGGACAGGGGGCTCAGGGGCCAACGTCCTGACTTTC. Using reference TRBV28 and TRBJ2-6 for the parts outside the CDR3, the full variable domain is DVKVTQSSRYLVKRTGEKVFLECVQDMDHENMFWYRQDPGLGLRLIYFSYDVKMKEKGDIPEGYSVSREKKERFSLILESASTNQTSMYLCASSRGTGGSGANVLTFGAGSRLTVL.

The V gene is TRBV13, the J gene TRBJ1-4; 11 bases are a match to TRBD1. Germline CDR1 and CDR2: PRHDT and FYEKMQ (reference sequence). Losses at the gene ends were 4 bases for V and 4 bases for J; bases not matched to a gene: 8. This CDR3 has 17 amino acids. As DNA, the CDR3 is TGTGCCAGCAGCTCACCCGGGACAGGGGGGAATAATGAAAAACTGTTTTTT. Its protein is CASSSPGTGGNNEKLFF.

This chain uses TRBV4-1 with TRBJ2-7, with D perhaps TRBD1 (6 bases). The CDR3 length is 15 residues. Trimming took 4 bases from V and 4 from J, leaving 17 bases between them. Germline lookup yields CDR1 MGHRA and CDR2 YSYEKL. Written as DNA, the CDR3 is TGCGCCAGCAGCCTAGCACTAGGGGGAATATACGAGCAGTACTTC. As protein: CASSLALGGIYEQYF.

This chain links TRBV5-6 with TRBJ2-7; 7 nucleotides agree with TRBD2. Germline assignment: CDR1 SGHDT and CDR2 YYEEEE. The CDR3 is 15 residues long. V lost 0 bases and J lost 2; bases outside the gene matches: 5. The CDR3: CASSLGGGGTYEQYF. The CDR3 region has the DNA TGTGCCAGCAGCTTGGGCGGCGGGGGTACCTACGAGCAGTACTTC.

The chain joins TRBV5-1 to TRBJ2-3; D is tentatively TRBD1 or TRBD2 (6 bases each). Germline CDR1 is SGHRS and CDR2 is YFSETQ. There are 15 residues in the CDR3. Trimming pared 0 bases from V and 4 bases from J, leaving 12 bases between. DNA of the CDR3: TGCGCCAGCAGCTTGGTGGCAGGGGAGGCAGATACGCAGTATTTT. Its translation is CASSLVAGEADTQYF.

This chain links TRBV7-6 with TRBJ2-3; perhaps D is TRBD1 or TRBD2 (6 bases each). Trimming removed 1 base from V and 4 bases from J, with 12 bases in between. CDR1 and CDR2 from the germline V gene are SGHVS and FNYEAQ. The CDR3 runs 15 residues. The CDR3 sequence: CASSLGGAAADTQYF. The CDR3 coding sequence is TGTGCCAGCAGCTTAGGGGGGGCTGCGGCAGATACGCAGTATTTT.

The CDR3 is CASSPPLLLAGNNEQFF. In DNA, the CDR3 is TGTGCCAGCAGCCCCCCCCTTTTGTTAGCGGGGAACAATGAGCAGTTCTTC. The V gene is TRBV7-9, the J gene TRBJ2-1, with 8 bases identical to TRBD2. Trimming cost V 5 bases and J 5 bases; bases outside gene matches: 14. CDR1 and CDR2 (germline): SEHNR, FQNEAQ (reference sequence). The CDR3 runs to 17 residues.

The CDR3 loop reads CAISESGPRVQNIQYF. DNA for the CDR3: TGTGCCATCAGTGAGTCGGGACCGCGGGTCCAAAACATTCAGTACTTC. The chain employs TRBV10-3 and TRBJ2-4; D could derive from TRBD1 or TRBD2 (5 bases each). There are 16 residues in the CDR3. The germline V gene encodes CDR1 ENHRY and CDR2 SYGVKD. V was shortened by 0 bases and J by 5 bases, with 14 bases between the two germline ends.

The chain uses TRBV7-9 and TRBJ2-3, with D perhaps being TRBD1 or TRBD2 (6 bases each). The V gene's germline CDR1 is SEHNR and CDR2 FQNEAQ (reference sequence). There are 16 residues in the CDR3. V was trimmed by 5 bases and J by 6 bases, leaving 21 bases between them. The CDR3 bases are TGTGCCAGCAGCCGCCTAGGGGGGACGTTTGGGGATACGCAGTATTTT. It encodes CASSRLGGTFGDTQYF.

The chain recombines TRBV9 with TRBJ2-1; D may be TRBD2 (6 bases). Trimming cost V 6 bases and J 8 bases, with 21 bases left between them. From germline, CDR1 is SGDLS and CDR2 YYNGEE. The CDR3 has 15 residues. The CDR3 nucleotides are TGTGCCAGCACCCAGACGGGGGTAGCTAGCCATGAGCAGTTCTTC. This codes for CASTQTGVASHEQFF.

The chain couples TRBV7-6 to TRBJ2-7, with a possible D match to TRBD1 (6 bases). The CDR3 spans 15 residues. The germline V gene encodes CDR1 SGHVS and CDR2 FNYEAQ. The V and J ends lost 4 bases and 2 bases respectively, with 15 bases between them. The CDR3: CASSSPSTGTYEQYF. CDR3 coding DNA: TGTGCCAGCAGCTCCCCTTCGACAGGTACCTACGAGCAGTACTTC.

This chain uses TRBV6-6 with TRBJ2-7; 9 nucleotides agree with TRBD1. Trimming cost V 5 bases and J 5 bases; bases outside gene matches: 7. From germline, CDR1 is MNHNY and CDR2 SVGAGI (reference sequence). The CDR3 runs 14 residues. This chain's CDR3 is CASSTNRGPDEQYF. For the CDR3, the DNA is TGTGCCAGCAGTACTAACAGGGGGCCAGACGAGCAGTACTTC.

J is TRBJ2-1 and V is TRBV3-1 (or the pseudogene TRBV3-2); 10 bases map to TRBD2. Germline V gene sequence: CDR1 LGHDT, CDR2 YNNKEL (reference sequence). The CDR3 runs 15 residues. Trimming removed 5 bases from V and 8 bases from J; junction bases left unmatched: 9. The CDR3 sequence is CASSNALAGDDEQFF. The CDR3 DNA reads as TGTGCCAGCAGCAACGCCCTAGCGGGGGACGATGAGCAGTTCTTC.

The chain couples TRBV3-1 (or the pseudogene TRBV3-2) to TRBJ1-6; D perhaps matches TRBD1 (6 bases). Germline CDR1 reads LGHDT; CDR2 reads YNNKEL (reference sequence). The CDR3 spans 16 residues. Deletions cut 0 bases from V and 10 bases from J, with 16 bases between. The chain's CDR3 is CASSQDSPSRGSPLHF. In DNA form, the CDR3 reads TGTGCCAGCAGCCAAGATAGCCCGAGCAGGGGCTCACCCCTCCACTTT.

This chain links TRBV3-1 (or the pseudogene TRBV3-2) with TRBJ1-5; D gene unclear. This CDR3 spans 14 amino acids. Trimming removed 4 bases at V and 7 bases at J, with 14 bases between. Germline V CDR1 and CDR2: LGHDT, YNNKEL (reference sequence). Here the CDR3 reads CASSPVALGQPQHF. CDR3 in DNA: TGTGCCAGCAGCCCTGTCGCCCTGGGACAGCCCCAGCATTTT.

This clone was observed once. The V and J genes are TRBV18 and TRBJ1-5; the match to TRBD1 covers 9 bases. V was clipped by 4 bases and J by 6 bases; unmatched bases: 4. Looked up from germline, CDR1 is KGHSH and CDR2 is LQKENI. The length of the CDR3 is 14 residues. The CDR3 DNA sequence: TGTGCCAGCTCACTAGGGGACAGGGTTCAGCCCCAGCATTTT. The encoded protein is CASSLGDRVQPQHF.

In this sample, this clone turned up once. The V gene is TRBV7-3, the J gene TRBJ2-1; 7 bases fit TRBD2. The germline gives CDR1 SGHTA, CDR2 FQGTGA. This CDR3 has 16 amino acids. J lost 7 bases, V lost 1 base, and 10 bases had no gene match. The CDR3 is CASSLNTGGPKNEQFF. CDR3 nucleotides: TGTGCCAGCAGCTTAAATACGGGGGGACCAAAAAATGAGCAGTTCTTC.

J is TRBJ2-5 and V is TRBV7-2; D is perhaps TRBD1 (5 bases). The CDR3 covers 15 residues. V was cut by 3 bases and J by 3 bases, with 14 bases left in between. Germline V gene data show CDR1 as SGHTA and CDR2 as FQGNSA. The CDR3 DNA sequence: TGTGCCAGCAGCTTCGACAGAGGTATCGAAGAGACCCAGTACTTC. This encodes CASSFDRGIEETQYF.

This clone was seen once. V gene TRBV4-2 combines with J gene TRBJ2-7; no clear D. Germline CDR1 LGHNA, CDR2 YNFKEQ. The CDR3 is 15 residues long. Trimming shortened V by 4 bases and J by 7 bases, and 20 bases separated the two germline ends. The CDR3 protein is CASSLTQDVRGEQYF. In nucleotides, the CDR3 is TGTGCCAGCAGCCTAACCCAGGACGTCCGCGGAGAGCAGTACTTC.

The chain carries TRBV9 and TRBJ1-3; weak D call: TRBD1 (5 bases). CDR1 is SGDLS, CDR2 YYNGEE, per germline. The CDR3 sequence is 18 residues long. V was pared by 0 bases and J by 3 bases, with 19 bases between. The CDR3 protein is CASSVDPGVIYIGNTIYF. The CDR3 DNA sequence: TGTGCCAGCAGCGTAGACCCGGGGGTTATTTACATTGGAAACACCATATATTTT.